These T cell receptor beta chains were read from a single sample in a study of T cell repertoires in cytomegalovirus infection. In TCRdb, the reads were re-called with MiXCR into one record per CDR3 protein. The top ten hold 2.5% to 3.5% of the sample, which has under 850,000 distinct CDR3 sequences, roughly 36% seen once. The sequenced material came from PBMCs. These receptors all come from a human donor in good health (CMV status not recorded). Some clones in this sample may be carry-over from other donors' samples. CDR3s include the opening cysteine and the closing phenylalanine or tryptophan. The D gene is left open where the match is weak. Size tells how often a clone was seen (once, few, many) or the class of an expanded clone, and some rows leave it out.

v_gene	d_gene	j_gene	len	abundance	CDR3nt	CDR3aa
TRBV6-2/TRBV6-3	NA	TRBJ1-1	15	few	TGTGCCAGCAGTTTCCTTTCAGAGGGAGGGACTGAAGCTTTCTTT	CASSFLSEGGTEAFF
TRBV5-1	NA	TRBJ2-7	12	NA	TGCGCCAGAGGGCAGACCGTCTACGAGCAGTACTTC	CARGQTVYEQYF
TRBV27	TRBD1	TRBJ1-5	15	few	TGTGCCAGCAGTTTAGAGGGCAGGGGGCGGCAGCCCCAGCATTTT	CASSLEGRGRQPQHF
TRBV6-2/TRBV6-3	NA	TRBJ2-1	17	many	TGTGCCAGCAGAAGGACTCAGAGGACTACTACCTACAATGAGCAGTTCTTC	CASRRTQRTTTYNEQFF
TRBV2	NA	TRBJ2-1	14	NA	TGTGCCAAAGGACGGGAGAGCTCCTACAATGAGCAGTTCTTC	CAKGRESSYNEQFF
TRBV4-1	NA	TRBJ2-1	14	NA	TGCTCCAGCAGCCACGGGGTGAATGGCGATGAGCAGTTCTTC	CSSSHGVNGDEQFF
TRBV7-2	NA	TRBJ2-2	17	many	TGTGCCAGCAGCCCTTTCACCGGGACGGTGGGTGCCGGGGAGCTGTTTTTT	CASSPFTGTVGAGELFF
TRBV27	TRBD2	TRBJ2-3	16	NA	TGTGCCAGCAGTTTAGATCAGCGGGGAAACACAGATACGCAGTATTTT	CASSLDQRGNTDTQYF
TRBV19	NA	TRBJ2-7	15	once	TGTGCCAGTAGTTGGGGGGGGACAGCCTCCTACGAGCAGTACTTC	CASSWGGTASYEQYF
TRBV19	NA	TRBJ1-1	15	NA	TGTGCCAGTAGTAGGCCGGGACCGATGAACACTGAAGCTTTCTTT	CASSRPGPMNTEAFF
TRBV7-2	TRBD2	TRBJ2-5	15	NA	TGTGCCAGCAGGGGGCGGGTAGCGGGAGGCGAGACCCAGTACTTC	CASRGRVAGGETQYF
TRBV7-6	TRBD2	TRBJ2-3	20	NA	TGTGCCAGCAGCGGAACCGGGACTAGCGTCATAGTACCTAGCACAGATACGCAGTATTTT	CASSGTGTSVIVPSTDTQYF
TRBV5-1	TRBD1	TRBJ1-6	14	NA	TGCGCCAGCAGCGCGGGACAGGGAGATTCACCCCTCCACTTT	CASSAGQGDSPLHF
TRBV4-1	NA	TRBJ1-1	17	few	TGCGCCAGCAGCCAACTTCCCAGAGGCGGAGGGAGGACTGAAGCTTTCTTT	CASSQLPRGGGRTEAFF
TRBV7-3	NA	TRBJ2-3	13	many	TGTGCCAGCAGCTTAATAATGACAGATACGCAGTATTTT	CASSLIMTDTQYF
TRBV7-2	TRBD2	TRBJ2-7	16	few	TGTGCCAGCAGCCTCTTGACTAGCGGGAGTCACTACGAGCAGTACTTC	CASSLLTSGSHYEQYF
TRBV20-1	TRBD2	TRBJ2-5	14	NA	TGCAGTGCTAGAAACGAGCGGGGGTGGGAGACCCAGTACTTC	CSARNERGWETQYF
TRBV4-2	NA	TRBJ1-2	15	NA	TGTGCCAGCAGCCAAGATATAGACAGTAACTATGCCTACACCTTC	CASSQDIDSNYAYTF
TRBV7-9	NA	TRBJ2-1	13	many	TGTGCCAGCCATAGGGGGGGCTACAATGAGCAGTTCTTC	CASHRGGYNEQFF